This T cell receptor (beta chain) was sequenced in a study of T cell repertoires in cytomegalovirus infection. Looking at the study overall: As its CMV epitopes, the study selected recently identified HLA-C-restricted and well-studied HLA-B-restricted targets. Indications came from public TCR beta signatures; they pointed to CMV infection and to a matching HLA type. Findings and limits, study-wide: Carriers of CMV and the relevant HLA type were discriminated by public TCR beta frequency.

TCRdb recomputed calls from the reads with MiXCR, one row per CDR3 protein. Of hundreds of thousands of distinct CDR3 sequences in the sample, roughly 34% were seen once. On this clonotype: The antigen remains undetermined.

The germline V gene encodes CDR1 SGHVS and CDR2 FNYEAQ. This CDR3 has 14 residues. Trimming pared 5 bases from V and 6 bases from J, leaving 14 bases between. V and J are TRBV7-6 and TRBJ2-1; either TRBD1 or TRBD2 may supply D (5 bases each). The source is a human donor in good health (CMV status not recorded). Some clones in this sample may be carry-over from other donors' samples. The sequencing here drew on cultured PBMCs, taken from culture after CMV antigen stimulation. The CDR3 loop reads CASSRDAGRNEQFF. The CDR3 nucleotides read TGTGCCAGCAGCCGGGACGCTGGTCGCAATGAGCAGTTCTTC. Drawing the rest from reference TRBV7-6 and TRBJ2-1, the complete variable domain is GAGVSQSPRYKVTKRGQDVALRCDPISGHVSLYWYRQALGQGPEFLTYFNYEAQQDKSGLPNDRFSAERPEGSISTLTIQRTEQRDSAMYRCASSRDAGRNEQFFGPGTRLTVL.